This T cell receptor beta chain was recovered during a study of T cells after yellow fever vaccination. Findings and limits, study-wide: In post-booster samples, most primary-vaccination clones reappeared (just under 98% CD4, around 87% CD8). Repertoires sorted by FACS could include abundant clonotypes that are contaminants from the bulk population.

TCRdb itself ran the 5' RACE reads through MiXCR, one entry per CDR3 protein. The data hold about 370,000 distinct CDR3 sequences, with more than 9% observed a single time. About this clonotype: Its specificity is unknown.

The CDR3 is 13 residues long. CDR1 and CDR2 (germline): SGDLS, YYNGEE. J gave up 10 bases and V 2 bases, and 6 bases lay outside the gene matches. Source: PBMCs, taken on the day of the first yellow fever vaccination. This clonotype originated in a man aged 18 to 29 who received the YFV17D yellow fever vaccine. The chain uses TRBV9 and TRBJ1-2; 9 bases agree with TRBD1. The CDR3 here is CASSVDGQGNYTF. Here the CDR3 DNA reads TGTGCCAGCAGCGTGGACGGACAGGGGAACTACACCTTC.